This T cell receptor (beta chain) was identified in a study of T cell changes during pregnancy in multiple sclerosis. Clones were read by immunoSEQ multiplex PCR, and TCRdb kept only the in-frame ones, dropping some. The table includes roughly 61,000 clones, roughly 90% detected once. The trim removed 5 bases at V and 4 bases at J, leaving 8 bases unmatched. CDR3 length: 15 amino acids. Germline-derived CDR1 and CDR2 are SGHTA and FQGTGA. The sequence was collected from a female donor in good health, enrolled as a control in a pregnancy study. The sample was peripheral blood, taken in the first trimester of pregnancy. V and J are TRBV7-3 and TRBJ2-1; TRBD2 aligns across 7 bases. CDR3 nucleotide sequence: TGTGCCAGCAGCCCCCTAGCGGCGGTTTACAATGAGCAGTTCTTC. Translating gives CASSPLAAVYNEQFF.